The subject of this entry is one T cell receptor (beta chain). After removal of 2 bases from V and 7 bases from J, the junction contained 9 bases not matched to a gene. Per germline, CDR1 SGHNT and CDR2 YENEEA. The CDR3 extends over 15 amino acids. Using immunoSEQ multiplex PCR, the repertoire was profiled, and TCRdb retains in-frame clones only, with some absent. The sample includes around 170,000 clones, around four fifths of them seen just once. These data belong to a study of blood T cell repertoires in COVID-19. This chain connects TRBV11-3 to TRBJ2-7; 9 bases fit TRBD1. Material for sequencing was PBMCs or T cells enriched from blood (not recorded which). This sequence was found in a woman between 50 and 59 years old who had recovered from COVID-19. The CDR3 here is CASSLYGTGSLEQYF. The CDR3 DNA reads as TGTGCCAGCAGCTTATACGGGACAGGGTCTTTGGAGCAGTACTTC.